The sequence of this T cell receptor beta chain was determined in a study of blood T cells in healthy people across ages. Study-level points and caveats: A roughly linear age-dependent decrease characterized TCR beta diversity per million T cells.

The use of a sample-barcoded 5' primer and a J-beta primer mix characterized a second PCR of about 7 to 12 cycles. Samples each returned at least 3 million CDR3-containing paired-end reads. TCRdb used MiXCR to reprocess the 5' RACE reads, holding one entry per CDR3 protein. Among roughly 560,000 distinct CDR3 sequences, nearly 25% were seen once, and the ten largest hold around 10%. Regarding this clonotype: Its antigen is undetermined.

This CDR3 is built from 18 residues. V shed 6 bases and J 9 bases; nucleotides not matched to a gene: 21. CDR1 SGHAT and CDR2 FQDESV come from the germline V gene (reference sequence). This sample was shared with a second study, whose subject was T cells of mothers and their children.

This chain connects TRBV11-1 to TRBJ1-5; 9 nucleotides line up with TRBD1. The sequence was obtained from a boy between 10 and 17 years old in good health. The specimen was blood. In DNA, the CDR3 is TGTGCCAGCAGGGATCCGGGACAGGGACCTAATTGTCACGGGCCCCAGCATTTT. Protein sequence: CASRDPGQGPNCHGPQHF. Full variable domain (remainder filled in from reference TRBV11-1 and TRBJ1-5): EAEVAQSPRYKITEKSQAVAFWCDPISGHATLYWYRQILGQGPELLVQFQDESVVDDSQLPKDRFSAERLKGVDSTLKIQPAELGDSAMYLCASRDPGQGPNCHGPQHFGDGTRLSIL.